This T cell receptor (beta chain) is drawn from a study of tumor and adjacent non-tumor tissue in lung cancer. As for the study in general: The cohort had around eleven adenocarcinoma, a couple of squamous cell and 1 small cell patients. Samples averaged approximately 4.2 million productive TCRbeta reads each.

Remarks on this clonotype: The conserved final phenylalanine or tryptophan is absent from the CDR3, which likely points to a read error.

No cell sorting was done before RNA was extracted from the tissue. TCRbeta libraries were built with three rounds of nested PCR, modified from ARM-PCR. Each CDR3 protein gets one entry after TCRdb re-called the multiplex PCR reads with MiXCR. The sample has about 120,000 distinct CDR3 sequences, approximately 80% seen once. Germline loops: CDR1 MNHNS, CDR2 SASEGT. The CDR3 is made up of 14 amino acids. Sequencing was carried out using lung tumor tissue. This receptor was identified in a man aged 70 or older with non-small cell lung cancer. The V and J genes are TRBV6-1 and TRBJ2-7, with D possibly TRBD1 on 6 matching bases. In nucleotides, the CDR3 is TGTACAAGCAGTGAAGCACAGGGAACAAGGGGGCAGTACATC. This codes for CTSSEAQGTRGQYI.